This T cell receptor (beta chain) comes out of a study of cytomegalovirus exposure and HLA in healthy donors. This clone was observed many times. Its antigen is still unknown. A multiplex PCR was run with 60 Vbeta primers and 13 Jbeta primers. Produced via immunoSEQ multiplex PCR; TCRdb's table is partial and in-frame only. The sample includes some 79,000 clones, more than 60% of them seen just once. Study findings and constraints: Roughly even sequencing depth across donors was the assumption behind the presence/absence analyses. As immune exposure information, only CMV serostatus was available. Common viral pathogens seemed, in a later analysis, to connect with several of the most significant clusters. Productive status was seen about 90% or about 30% of the time for most TCR beta V segments in an earlier analysis.

V shed 0 bases and J shed 0 bases, with 11 bases lying between them. The V gene's germline CDR1 is SGHAT and CDR2 FQNNGV. This CDR3 spans 16 amino acids. The rearrangement joins TRBV11-2 to TRBJ1-1, with D possibly being TRBD1 (6 bases). Material for sequencing was PBMCs. This receptor was obtained from a male donor in good health and CMV-seropositive. The CDR3 is CASSLEFGTMNTEAFF. The CDR3 DNA reads as TGTGCCAGCAGCTTAGAGTTTGGGACAATGAACACTGAAGCTTTCTTT.